A selection of T cell receptor beta chains follows, all from one sample in a study of CD8+ T cells in alopecia areata. The assay was immunoSEQ multiplex PCR, and TCRdb's table has in-frame clones only and misses some. The sample has 110,000 or so clones; 55% to 65% are singletons. The sequenced sample consisted of CD4+ T cells sorted from blood. These receptors originate from a human donor in good health. The CDR3 runs from the conserved cysteine through the conserved F or W. The D gene is left open where the match is weak. Clone size is shown for a subset of rows, as once, few, many or a class of expanded clone.

J gene | D gene | clone size | V gene | CDR3 DNA | CDR3 protein
TRBJ2-1 | TRBD2 | NA | TRBV4-2 | TGTGCCAGCAGCCTGACGGGACTAGCGCAGGATGAGCAGTTCTTC | CASSLTGLAQDEQFF
TRBJ1-3 | NA | NA | TRBV4-2 | TGTGCCAGCAGCCAAGCCGACAGACTTAGCTCTGGAAACACCATATATTTT | CASSQADRLSSGNTIYF
TRBJ1-4 | NA | NA | TRBV18 | TGTGCCAGCTCACCCCCGGGGAAGGAAAAACTGTTTTTT | CASSPPGKEKLFF
TRBJ1-1 | NA | NA | TRBV29-1 | TGCAGCGCCCCCCGGGTGGGACGGCTGAACACTGAAGCTTTCTTT | CSAPRVGRLNTEAFF
TRBJ2-1 | TRBD2 | NA | TRBV30 | TGTGCCTTACTAGCGGGGGGATCCTACAATGAGCAGTTCTTC | CALLAGGSYNEQFF
TRBJ2-3 | NA | NA | TRBV5-1 | TGCGCCAGCAGCTTGGGTCCGGGAGCCACAGATACGCAGTATTTT | CASSLGPGATDTQYF
TRBJ1-2 | NA | few | TRBV14 | TGTGCCAGCAGCCAAGTCGCGGCTTATGGCTACACCTTC | CASSQVAAYGYTF
TRBJ1-2 | NA | NA | TRBV2 | TGTGCCAGCAGGGTCGGACAGGGCTACACCTTC | CASRVGQGYTF
TRBJ2-5 | TRBD1 | NA | TRBV5-4 | TGTGCCAGCAGTCGACCGGGACAGGAAGGAGAGACCCAGTACTTC | CASSRPGQEGETQYF
TRBJ2-7 | NA | NA | TRBV5-1 | TGCGCCAGCAGCTTGGATGCCTACGAGCAGTACTTC | CASSLDAYEQYF
TRBJ1-2 | NA | NA | TRBV30 | TGTGCCTGGAGTGAAGGACTTTATGGCTACACCTTC | CAWSEGLYGYTF
TRBJ2-4 | TRBD1 | NA | TRBV5-1 | TGCGCCAGCAGCGAGCCGGGACAGGGGAACATTCAGTACTTC | CASSEPGQGNIQYF
TRBJ2-7 | TRBD1 | NA | TRBV7-7 | TGTGCCAGCAGCTTAGGAGACAGGGGGAACGAGCAGTACTTC | CASSLGDRGNEQYF
TRBJ1-5 | NA | NA | TRBV29-1 | TGCAGCGTTGAGACGGATAGCAATCAGCCCCAGCATTTT | CSVETDSNQPQHF
TRBJ2-1 | NA | NA | TRBV21-1 | TGTGCCAGCAGCCACTCCTCCGGCGACTACAATGAGCAGTTCTTC | CASSHSSGDYNEQFF
TRBJ2-5 | NA | NA | TRBV30 | TGTGCCTGGAGTCAAGAGACCCAGTACTTC | CAWSQETQYF
TRBJ2-1 | NA | few | TRBV30 | TGTGCCTGGAGTGTAAAAAATGAGCAGTTCTTC | CAWSVKNEQFF
TRBJ2-3 | NA | NA | TRBV29-1 | TGCAGCGTAGCCCCTTACGATACGCAGTATTTT | CSVAPYDTQYF
TRBJ1-2 | NA | few | TRBV7-8 | TGTGCCAGCAGCTTACGCTCATCTAACTATGGCTACACCTTC | CASSLRSSNYGYTF
TRBJ2-5 | TRBD1 | once | TRBV29-1 | TGCAGCGTTGGACAGGGTAGAGAGACCCAGTACTTC | CSVGQGRETQYF
TRBJ1-1 | TRBD1 | NA | TRBV30 | TGTGCCTGGGGGACAGGGGTTACTGAAGCTTTCTTT | CAWGTGVTEAFF
TRBJ1-2 | TRBD1 | NA | TRBV29-1 | TGCAGCACCCAGGGAGGGACAGGGGGGACCTATGGCTACACCTTC | CSTQGGTGGTYGYTF
TRBJ1-2 | TRBD1 | NA | TRBV6-5 | TGTGCCAGCAGGGGGACAGGGTTAGTCTATGGCTACACCTTC | CASRGTGLVYGYTF
TRBJ2-3 | NA | once | TRBV30 | TGTGCCTGGGGGACCGCCTCTAGCACAGATACGCAGTATTTT | CAWGTASSTDTQYF
TRBJ2-2 | NA | NA | TRBV5-6 | TGTGCCAGCAGCTCGTCGGGTGTAAGGCGTGCCGGGGAGCTGTTTTTT | CASSSSGVRRAGELFF
TRBJ2-3 | TRBD2 | NA | TRBV4-2 | TGTGCCAGCAGCCAAAGGCCCGGGGGGTCGACAGATACGCAGTATTTT | CASSQRPGGSTDTQYF